This TCR beta chain was identified during a study of blood T cell repertoires in COVID-19 (TCRdb year 2020). As for the study more broadly: Samples from collaborators originated in the United States, Italy and Spain and spanned both the acute and convalescent phases of COVID-19. The material from the prospective study consisted of cDNA or gDNA derived from T cells, B-cell-depleted T cells, or PBMCs. A freely available public database, intended as a resource for researchers studying the immune response to SARS-CoV-2, is where the repertoires were released. Sample metadata almost always included a de-identified subject ID, COVID-19 status, age in years and sex. Deeply sampled blood TCRbeta repertoires from subjects exposed to, actively infected with, or recovered from COVID-19 were included in the dataset. Samples came from the ongoing ImmuneRACE study (first 160 participants) plus 1,254 subjects from 6 global collaborators. Where HLA class I and class II types were available, the types were taken from metadata supplied by the sample provider, not from assay-based typing. Paper-wide results and their limitations: The amount of clinical and demographic metadata varied by source and participant and was provided uncurated.

Participants in the prospective study were aged 18 to 89 years, lived in 20 to 25 United States geographic areas, and enrolled through a virtual design. In the prospective study, participants were assigned to cohorts based on the clinical history participants reported in a screening survey and a study questionnaire. In the prospective study, mobile phlebotomists collected whole blood, serum and a nasopharyngeal or oropharyngeal swab from each participant. Over a roughly two-month period, participants in the prospective study had the option of providing additional blood draws and questionnaires. Before DNA extraction, blood samples from the prospective study were shipped at room temperature or frozen. The immunoSEQ Assay, a bias-controlled multiplex PCR, was used to amplify TCRbeta CDR3 regions from genomic DNA. In the source study's methods: Nucleated cell counts per sample were estimated from amplification of reference gene primers within the assay. To quantify the absolute abundance of each unique TCRbeta CDR3 rearrangement, sequence reads were collapsed and filtered. For each sample, productive Simpson clonality was calculated as the square root of Simpson's diversity index across productive rearrangements. TCRdb took this table from immuneACCESS and kept in-frame rearrangements with V and J called. Such tables lack part of the clones; where checked against another copy, unresolved V genes explain under half of the gap, and the rest is unexplained. V, J and clone size are taken as reported in that table, and D and trimming were inferred from the DNA itself. For this sample the table gives under 200,000 clones, of which approximately 79% were detected only once. Of the sample, 4% to 6.5% falls within the top ten clones.

V and J are trimmed by 1 base and 2 bases, and the gene matches miss 10 bases of the junction. CDR1 and CDR2, looked up from the germline V gene (reference sequence), are GTSNPN and SVGIG. The CDR3 starts with the cysteine, ends with the phenylalanine, and has 17 residues. This entry keeps only the CDR3 DNA: 51 bases, framed from base 1. Remarks on this clone: Its antigen has not been determined. Base qualities are not provided; no much larger clone lies one nucleotide away.

The TCR was taken from an older woman with acute COVID-19. Recombination joined TRBV30 with TRBJ2-3; 9 middle bases align to TRBD1. The sample comprised PBMCs or T cells enriched from blood (not recorded which). The CDR3 protein is CAWSAPGQGTFTDTQYF. DNA sequence: TGTGCCTGGAGTGCCCCCGGACAGGGGACCTTCACAGATACGCAGTATTTT.